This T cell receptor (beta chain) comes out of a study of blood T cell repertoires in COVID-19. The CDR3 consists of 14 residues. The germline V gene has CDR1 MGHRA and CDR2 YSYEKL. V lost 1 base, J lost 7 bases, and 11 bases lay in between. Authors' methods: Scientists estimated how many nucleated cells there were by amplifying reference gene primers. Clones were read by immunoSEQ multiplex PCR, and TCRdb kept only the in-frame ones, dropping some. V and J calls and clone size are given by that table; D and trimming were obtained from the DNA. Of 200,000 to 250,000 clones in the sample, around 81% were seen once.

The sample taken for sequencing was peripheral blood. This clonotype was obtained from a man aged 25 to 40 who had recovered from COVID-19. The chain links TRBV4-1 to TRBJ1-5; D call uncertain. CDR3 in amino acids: CASSQGEFGQPQHF. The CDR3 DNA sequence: TGCGCCAGCAGCCAAGGGGAGTTCGGCCAGCCCCAGCATTTT.